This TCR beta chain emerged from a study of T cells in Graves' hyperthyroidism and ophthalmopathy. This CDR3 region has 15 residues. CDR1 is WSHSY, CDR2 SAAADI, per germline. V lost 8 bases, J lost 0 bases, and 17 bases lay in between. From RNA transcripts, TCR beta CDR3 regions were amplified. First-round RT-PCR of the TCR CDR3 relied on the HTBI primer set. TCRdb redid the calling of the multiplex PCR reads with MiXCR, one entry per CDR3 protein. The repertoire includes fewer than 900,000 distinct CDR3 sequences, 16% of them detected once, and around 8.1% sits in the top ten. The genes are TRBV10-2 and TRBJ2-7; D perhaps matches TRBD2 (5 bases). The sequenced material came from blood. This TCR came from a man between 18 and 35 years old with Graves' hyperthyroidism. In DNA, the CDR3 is TGCGCCAGCTCAGAACTAGACGCGAGCTCCTACGAGCAGTACTTC. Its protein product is CASSELDASSYEQYF.